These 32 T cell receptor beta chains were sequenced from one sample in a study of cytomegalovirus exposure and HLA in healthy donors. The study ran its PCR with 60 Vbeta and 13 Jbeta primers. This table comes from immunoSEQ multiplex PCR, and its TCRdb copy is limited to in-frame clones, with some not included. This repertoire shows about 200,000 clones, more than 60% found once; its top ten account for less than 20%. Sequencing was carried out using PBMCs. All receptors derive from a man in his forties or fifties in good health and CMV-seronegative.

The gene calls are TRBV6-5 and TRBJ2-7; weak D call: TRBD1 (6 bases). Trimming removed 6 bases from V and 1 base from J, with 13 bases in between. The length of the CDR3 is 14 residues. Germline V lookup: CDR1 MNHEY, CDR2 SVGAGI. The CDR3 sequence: CASSDPRGSYEQYF. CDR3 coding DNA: TGTGCCAGCAGCGACCCTAGGGGGTCCTACGAGCAGTACTTC.

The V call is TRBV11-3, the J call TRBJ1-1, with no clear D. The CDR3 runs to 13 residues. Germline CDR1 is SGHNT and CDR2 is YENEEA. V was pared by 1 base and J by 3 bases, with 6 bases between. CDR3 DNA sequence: TGTGCCAGCAGCTTAGTCCCCTACACTGAAGCTTTCTTT. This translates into CASSLVPYTEAFF.

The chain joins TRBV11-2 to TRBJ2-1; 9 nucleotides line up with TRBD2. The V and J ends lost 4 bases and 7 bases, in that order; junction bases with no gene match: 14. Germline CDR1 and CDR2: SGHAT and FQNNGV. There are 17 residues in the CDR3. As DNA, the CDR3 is TGTGCCAGCAGCTCCTTCTCATATAGCGGGAGTAGGAATGAGCAGTTCTTC. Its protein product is CASSSFSYSGSRNEQFF.

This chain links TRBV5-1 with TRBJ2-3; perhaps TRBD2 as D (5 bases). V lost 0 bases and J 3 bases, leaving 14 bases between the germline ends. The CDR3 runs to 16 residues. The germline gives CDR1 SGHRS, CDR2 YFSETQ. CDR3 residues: CASSLARGLSTDTQYF. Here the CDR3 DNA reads TGCGCCAGCAGCTTGGCCCGGGGTCTTAGTACAGATACGCAGTATTTT.

CDR3 residues: CASSLRVTGTNEKLFF. In DNA form, the CDR3 reads TGTGCCAGCAGCCTGAGGGTGACAGGGACTAATGAAAAACTGTTTTTT. The rearrangement uses TRBV7-8 and TRBJ1-4; 7 positions match TRBD1. The V gene end was trimmed by 5 bases and the J gene end by 2 bases; junction bases not matched to a gene: 8. The CDR3 has 16 amino acids. Germline V gene sequence: CDR1 SGHVS, CDR2 FQNEAQ.

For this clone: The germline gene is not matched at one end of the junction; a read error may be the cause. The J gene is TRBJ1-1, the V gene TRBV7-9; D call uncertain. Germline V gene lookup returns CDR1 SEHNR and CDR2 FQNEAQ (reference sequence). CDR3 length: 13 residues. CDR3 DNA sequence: TGTTCCAGCAGCTGGACTGTGAACACTGAAGCTTTCTTT. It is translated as CSSSWTVNTEAFF.

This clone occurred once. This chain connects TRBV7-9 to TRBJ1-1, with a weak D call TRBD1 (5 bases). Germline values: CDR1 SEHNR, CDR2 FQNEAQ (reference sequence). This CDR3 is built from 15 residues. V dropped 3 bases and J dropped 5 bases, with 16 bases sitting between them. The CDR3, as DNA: TGTGCCAGCAGCTTGGGGAAGGGAGGGGATACTGAAGCTTTCTTT. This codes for CASSLGKGGDTEAFF.

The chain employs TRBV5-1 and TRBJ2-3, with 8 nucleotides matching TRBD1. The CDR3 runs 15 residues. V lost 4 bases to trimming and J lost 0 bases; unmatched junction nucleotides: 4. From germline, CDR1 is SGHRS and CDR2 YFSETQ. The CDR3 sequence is CASSRTGGSTDTQYF. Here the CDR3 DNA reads TGCGCCAGCAGCAGAACAGGGGGGAGCACAGATACGCAGTATTTT.

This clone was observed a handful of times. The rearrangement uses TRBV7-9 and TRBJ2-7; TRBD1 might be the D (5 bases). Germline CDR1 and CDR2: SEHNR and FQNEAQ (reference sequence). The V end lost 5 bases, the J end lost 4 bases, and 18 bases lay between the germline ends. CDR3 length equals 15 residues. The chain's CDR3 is CASSPPWQGVYEQYF. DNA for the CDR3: TGTGCCAGCAGCCCCCCGTGGCAGGGTGTATACGAGCAGTACTTC.

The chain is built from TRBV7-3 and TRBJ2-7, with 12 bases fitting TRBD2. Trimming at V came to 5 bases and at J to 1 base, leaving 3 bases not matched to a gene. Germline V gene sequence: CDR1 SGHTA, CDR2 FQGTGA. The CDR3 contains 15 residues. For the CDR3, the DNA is TGTGCCAGCAGCCCGACTAGCGGGAGTTCCTACGAGCAGTACTTC. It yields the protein CASSPTSGSSYEQYF.

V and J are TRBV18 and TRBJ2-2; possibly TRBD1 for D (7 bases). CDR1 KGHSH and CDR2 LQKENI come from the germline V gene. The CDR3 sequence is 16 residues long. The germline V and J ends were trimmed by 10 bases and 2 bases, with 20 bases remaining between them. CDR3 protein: CATPPRDSENTGELFF. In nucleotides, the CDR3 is TGTGCCACCCCTCCGCGGGACAGTGAAAACACCGGGGAGCTGTTTTTT.

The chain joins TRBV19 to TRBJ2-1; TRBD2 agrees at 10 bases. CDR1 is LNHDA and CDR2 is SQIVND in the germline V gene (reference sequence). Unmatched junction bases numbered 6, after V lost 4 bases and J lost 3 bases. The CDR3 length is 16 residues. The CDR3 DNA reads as TGTGCCAGTAGTACCTTTTTAGCGGGGGGCTACAATGAGCAGTTCTTC. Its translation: CASSTFLAGGYNEQFF.

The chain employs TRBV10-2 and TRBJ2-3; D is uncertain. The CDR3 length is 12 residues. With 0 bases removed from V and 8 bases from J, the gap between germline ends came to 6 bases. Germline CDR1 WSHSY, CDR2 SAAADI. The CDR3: CASSESPGTQYF. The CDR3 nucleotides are TGCGCCAGCAGTGAGTCTCCAGGTACGCAGTATTTT.

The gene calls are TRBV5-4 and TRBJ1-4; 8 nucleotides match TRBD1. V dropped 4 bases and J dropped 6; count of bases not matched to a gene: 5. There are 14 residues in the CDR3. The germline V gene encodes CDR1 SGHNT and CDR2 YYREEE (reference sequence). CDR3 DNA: TGTGCCAGCAGCCGGACAGGGTTGGATGAAAAACTGTTTTTT. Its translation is CASSRTGLDEKLFF.

CDR3 bases: TGTGCCAGCAGCTTGGGCCAGAGGGGAAACACCATATATTTT. Its translation is CASSLGQRGNTIYF. The V call is TRBV5-6, the J call TRBJ1-3; D gene ambiguous. CDR1 and CDR2 from the germline V gene are SGHDT and YYEEEE. V lost 0 bases and J 4 bases, leaving 8 bases between the germline ends. This CDR3 is built from 14 residues.

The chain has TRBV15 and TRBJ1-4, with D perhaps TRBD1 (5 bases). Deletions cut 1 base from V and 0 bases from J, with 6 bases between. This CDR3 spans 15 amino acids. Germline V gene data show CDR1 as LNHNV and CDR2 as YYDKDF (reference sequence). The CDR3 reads CATSRVTATNEKLFF. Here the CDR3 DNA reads TGTGCCACCAGCAGAGTGACAGCAACTAATGAAAAACTGTTTTTT.

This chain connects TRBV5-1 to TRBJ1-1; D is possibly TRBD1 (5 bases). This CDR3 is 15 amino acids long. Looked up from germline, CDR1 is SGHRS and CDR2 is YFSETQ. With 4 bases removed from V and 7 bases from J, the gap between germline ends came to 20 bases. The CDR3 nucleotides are TGCGCCAGCAGCCCCTACGCCAGGGAGGAGAATGAAGCTTTCTTT. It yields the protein CASSPYAREENEAFF.

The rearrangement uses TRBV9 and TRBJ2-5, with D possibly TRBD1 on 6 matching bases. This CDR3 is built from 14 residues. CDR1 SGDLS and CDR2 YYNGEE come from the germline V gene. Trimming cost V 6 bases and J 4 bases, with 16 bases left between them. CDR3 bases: TGTGCCAGCAACGCCAGGGGCCAGACAGAGACCCAGTACTTC. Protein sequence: CASNARGQTETQYF.

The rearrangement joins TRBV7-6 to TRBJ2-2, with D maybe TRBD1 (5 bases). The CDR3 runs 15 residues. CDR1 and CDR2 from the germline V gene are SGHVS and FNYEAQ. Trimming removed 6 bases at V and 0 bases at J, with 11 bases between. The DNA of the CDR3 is TGTGCCAGCAGTTTCGACAGCCCGAACACCGGGGAGCTGTTTTTT. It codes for CASSFDSPNTGELFF.

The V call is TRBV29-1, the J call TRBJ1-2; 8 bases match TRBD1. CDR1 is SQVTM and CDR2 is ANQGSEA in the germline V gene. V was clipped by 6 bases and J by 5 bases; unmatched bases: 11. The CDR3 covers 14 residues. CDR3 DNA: TGCAGCGTGAAGAGTCGTACAGGGGGTTATGGCTACACCTTC. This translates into CSVKSRTGGYGYTF. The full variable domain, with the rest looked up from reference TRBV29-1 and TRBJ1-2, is SAVISQKPSRDICQRGTSLTIQCQVDSQVTMMFWYRQQPGQSLTLIATANQGSEATYESGFVIDKFPISRPNLTFSTLTVSNMSPEDSSIYLCSVKSRTGGYGYTFGSGTRLTVV.

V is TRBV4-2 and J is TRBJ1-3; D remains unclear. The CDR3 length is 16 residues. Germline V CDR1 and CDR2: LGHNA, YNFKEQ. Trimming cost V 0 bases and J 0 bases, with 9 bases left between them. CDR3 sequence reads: CASSQEARFSGNTIYF. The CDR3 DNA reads TGTGCCAGCAGCCAAGAAGCCCGGTTCTCTGGAAACACCATATATTTT.

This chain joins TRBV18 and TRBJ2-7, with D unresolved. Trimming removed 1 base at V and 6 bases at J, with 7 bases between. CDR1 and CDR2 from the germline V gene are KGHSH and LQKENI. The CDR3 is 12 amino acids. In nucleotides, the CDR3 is TGTGCCAGCTCACCACTGGGCCTCGAGCAGTACTTC. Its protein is CASSPLGLEQYF.

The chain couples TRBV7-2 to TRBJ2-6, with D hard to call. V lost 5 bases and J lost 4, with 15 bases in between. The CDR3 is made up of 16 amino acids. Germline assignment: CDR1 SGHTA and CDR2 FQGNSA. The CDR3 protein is CASSPEPPTGANVLTF. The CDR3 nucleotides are TGTGCCAGCAGCCCCGAACCGCCGACAGGGGCCAACGTCCTGACTTTC.

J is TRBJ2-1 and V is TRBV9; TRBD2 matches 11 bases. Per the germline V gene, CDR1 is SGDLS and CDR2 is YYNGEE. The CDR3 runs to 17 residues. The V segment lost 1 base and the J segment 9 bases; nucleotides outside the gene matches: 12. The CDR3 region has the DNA TGTGCCAGCAGCGTAACCCTAGCGGGGGGCCGTCAGGGTGAGCAGTTCTTC. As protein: CASSVTLAGGRQGEQFF.

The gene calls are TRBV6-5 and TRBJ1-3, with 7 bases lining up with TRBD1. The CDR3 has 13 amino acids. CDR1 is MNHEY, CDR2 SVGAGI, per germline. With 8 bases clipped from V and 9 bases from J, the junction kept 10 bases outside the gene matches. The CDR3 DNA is TGTGCCAGCGCTCGGACAGGTCTTAGCACCATATATTTT. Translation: CASARTGLSTIYF.

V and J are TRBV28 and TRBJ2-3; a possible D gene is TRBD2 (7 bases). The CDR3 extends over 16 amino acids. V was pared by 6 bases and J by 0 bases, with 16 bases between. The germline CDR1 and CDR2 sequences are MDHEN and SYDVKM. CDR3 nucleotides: TGTGCCAGCAGGCCTCCCGGGGGGCGGAGCACAGATACGCAGTATTTT. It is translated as CASRPPGGRSTDTQYF.

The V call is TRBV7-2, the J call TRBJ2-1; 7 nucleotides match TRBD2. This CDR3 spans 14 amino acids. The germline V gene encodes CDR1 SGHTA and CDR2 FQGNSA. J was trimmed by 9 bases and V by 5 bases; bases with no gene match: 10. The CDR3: CASSPIRLAFEQFF. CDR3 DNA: TGTGCCAGCAGCCCGATTCGACTAGCTTTTGAGCAGTTCTTC.

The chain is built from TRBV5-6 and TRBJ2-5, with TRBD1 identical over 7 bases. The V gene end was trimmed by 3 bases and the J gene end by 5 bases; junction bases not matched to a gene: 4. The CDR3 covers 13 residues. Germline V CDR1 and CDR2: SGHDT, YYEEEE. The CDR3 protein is CASSYRGAETQYF. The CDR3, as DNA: TGTGCCAGCAGCTACAGGGGAGCGGAGACCCAGTACTTC.

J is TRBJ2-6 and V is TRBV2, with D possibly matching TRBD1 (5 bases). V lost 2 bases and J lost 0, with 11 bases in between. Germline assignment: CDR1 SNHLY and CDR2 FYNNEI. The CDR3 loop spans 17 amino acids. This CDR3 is CASSEQGPYSGANVLTF. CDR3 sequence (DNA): TGTGCCAGCAGTGAACAGGGCCCTTACTCTGGGGCCAACGTCCTGACTTTC.

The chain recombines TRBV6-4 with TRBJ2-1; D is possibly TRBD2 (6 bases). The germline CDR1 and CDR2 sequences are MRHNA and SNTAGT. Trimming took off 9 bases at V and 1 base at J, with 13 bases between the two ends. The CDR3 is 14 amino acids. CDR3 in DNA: TGTGCCAGTGTGGAGGGGTGTTCCTACAATGAGCAGTTCTTC. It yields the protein CASVEGCSYNEQFF.

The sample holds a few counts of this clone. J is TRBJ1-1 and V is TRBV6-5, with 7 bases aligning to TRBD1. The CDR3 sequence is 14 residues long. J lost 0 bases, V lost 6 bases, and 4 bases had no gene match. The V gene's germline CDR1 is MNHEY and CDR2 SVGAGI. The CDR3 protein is CASRHQGVNTEAFF. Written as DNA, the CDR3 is TGTGCCAGCAGACACCAGGGGGTGAACACTGAAGCTTTCTTT.

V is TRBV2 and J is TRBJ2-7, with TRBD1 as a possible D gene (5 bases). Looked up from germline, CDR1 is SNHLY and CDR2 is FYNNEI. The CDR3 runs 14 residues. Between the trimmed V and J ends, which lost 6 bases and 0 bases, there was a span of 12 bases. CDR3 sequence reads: CASSLRQSSYEQYF. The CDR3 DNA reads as TGTGCCAGCAGCCTTAGACAGAGCTCCTACGAGCAGTACTTC.